Listed here are 25 T cell receptor beta chains from one sample, sequenced in a study of blood T cell repertoires in COVID-19. Generated by immunoSEQ multiplex PCR, the TCRdb table keeps only in-frame clones and is missing some. The sample lists around 500,000 clones, over 75% occurring once. Input material: PBMCs or T cells enriched from blood (not recorded which). The receptors originated from a woman aged 40 to 50 who had recovered from COVID-19.

The rearrangement uses TRBV30 and TRBJ1-2; no clear D. CDR1 is GTSNPN and CDR2 is SVGIG in the germline V gene (reference sequence). CDR3 length equals 14 residues. V was pared by 0 bases and J by 8 bases, with 16 bases between. In nucleotides, the CDR3 is TGTGCCTGGAGTGTACTGAGCAGCGCTGGCGGCTACACCTTC. Its protein product is CAWSVLSSAGGYTF.

The rearrangement uses TRBV27 and TRBJ1-2; D is perhaps TRBD1 (6 bases). The length of the CDR3 is 11 residues. CDR1 and CDR2 from the germline V gene are MNHEY and SMNVEV (reference sequence). V lost 6 bases to trimming and J lost 10 bases, with 12 bases between them. The CDR3 reads CASSLGGHYTF. The CDR3 nucleotides are TGTGCCAGCAGCCTCGGGGGGCACTACACCTTC.

This sequence joins TRBV6-6 and TRBJ2-1; 12 bases are shared with TRBD2. V was clipped by 6 bases and J by 3 bases; unmatched bases: 3. The CDR3 is 15 residues long. Germline CDR1 MNHNY, CDR2 SVGAGI (reference sequence). The chain's CDR3 is CASSLGLAGYNEQFF. Here the CDR3 DNA reads TGTGCCAGCAGCCTGGGACTAGCGGGCTACAATGAGCAGTTCTTC.

This clone was detected a few times. V is TRBV6-2 or TRBV6-3 and J is TRBJ2-1, with 9 bases aligning to TRBD2. Per germline, CDR1 MNHEY and CDR2 SVGEGT. The CDR3 is 14 residues long. Trimming cost V 5 bases and J 5 bases; bases outside gene matches: 4. The CDR3 sequence is CASSRTSANNEQFF. The CDR3 DNA sequence: TGTGCCAGCAGTCGGACTAGCGCCAACAATGAGCAGTTCTTC.

The chain is built from TRBV5-1 and TRBJ2-1, with a possible D match to TRBD2 (5 bases). The length of the CDR3 is 14 residues. CDR1 and CDR2 from the germline V gene are SGHRS and YFSETQ. The V end was cut by 2 bases, the J end by 9 bases, with 15 bases between. The DNA of the CDR3 is TGCGCCAGCAGCTTCAGGAGCGGCTCGACTGAGCAGTTCTTC. Translation gives CASSFRSGSTEQFF. Filled out from reference TRBV5-1 and TRBJ2-1, the complete variable domain reads KAGVTQTPRYLIKTRGQQVTLSCSPISGHRSVSWYQQTPGQGLQFLFEYFSETQRNKGNFPGRFSGRQFSNSRSEMNVSTLELGDSALYLCASSFRSGSTEQFFGPGTRLTVL.

The chain carries TRBV11-1 and TRBJ1-3; possible D gene TRBD1, 6 bases. The V end was cut by 3 bases, the J end by 0 bases, with 6 bases between. The CDR3 covers 14 residues. Germline V CDR1 and CDR2: SGHAT, FQDESV (reference sequence). The chain's CDR3 is CASSLTGSGNTIYF. DNA of the CDR3: TGTGCCAGCAGCTTGACAGGCTCTGGAAACACCATATATTTT.

This chain links TRBV27 with TRBJ1-4, with TRBD1 identical over 9 bases. Germline CDR1 reads MNHEY; CDR2 reads SMNVEV (reference sequence). The junction had 8 bases not matched to a gene; V was cut back by 4 bases and J by 8 bases. CDR3 size: 15 residues. The CDR3 region is CASSSPGQGSEKLFF. CDR3 nucleotides: TGTGCCAGCAGTTCTCCGGGACAGGGATCCGAAAAACTGTTTTTT.

The chain combines TRBV9 with TRBJ1-2, with D maybe TRBD1 (6 bases). With 5 bases removed from V and 6 bases from J, the gap between germline ends came to 17 bases. This CDR3 spans 14 amino acids. Germline V gene data show CDR1 as SGDLS and CDR2 as YYNGEE. CDR3 protein: CASSKTGFVNGYTF. The DNA of the CDR3 is TGTGCCAGCAGTAAAACAGGGTTCGTGAATGGCTACACCTTC. Filled out from reference TRBV9 and TRBJ1-2, the complete variable domain reads DSGVTQTPKHLITATGQRVTLRCSPRSGDLSVYWYQQSLDQGLQFLIQYYNGEERAKGNILERFSAQQFPDLHSELNLSSLELGDSALYFCASSKTGFVNGYTFGSGTRLTVV.

The chain uses TRBV5-1 and TRBJ2-2, with TRBD2 matching over 10 bases. The trim removed 1 base at V and 3 bases at J, leaving 6 bases unmatched. Germline assignment: CDR1 SGHRS and CDR2 YFSETQ. This CDR3 is built from 17 residues. Here the CDR3 reads CASSLPRLAGHTGELFF. Written as DNA, the CDR3 is TGCGCCAGCAGCTTGCCTCGACTAGCGGGTCACACCGGGGAGCTGTTTTTT.

The chain employs TRBV6-2 or TRBV6-3 and TRBJ2-2; tentative D call: TRBD2 (5 bases). CDR1 is MNHEY, CDR2 SVGEGT, per germline. The V gene lost 6 bases and the J gene lost 0 bases, with 11 bases spanning the gap. This CDR3 region has 15 residues. The CDR3: CASSLGGANTGELFF. The CDR3 DNA is TGTGCCAGCAGCTTAGGAGGCGCGAACACCGGGGAGCTGTTTTTT.

The chain employs TRBV11-2 and TRBJ1-2; 7 bases are shared with TRBD1. The CDR3 has 18 residues. The V segment lost 3 bases and the J segment 4 bases; nucleotides outside the gene matches: 17. CDR1 is SGHAT, CDR2 FQNNGV, per germline. The CDR3: CASSFNPSSGGGSYGYTF. CDR3 nucleotide sequence: TGTGCCAGCAGCTTTAACCCCTCATCAGGGGGAGGAAGCTATGGCTACACCTTC. The whole variable domain, filled in from reference TRBV11-2 and TRBJ1-2, reads EAGVAQSPRYKIIEKRQSVAFWCNPISGHATLYWYQQILGQGPKLLIQFQNNGVVDDSQLPKDRFSAERLKGVDSTLKIQPAKLEDSAVYLCASSFNPSSGGGSYGYTFGSGTRLTVV.

The V call is TRBV19, the J call TRBJ1-5; unclear D gene. Per germline, CDR1 LNHDA and CDR2 SQIVND (reference sequence). This CDR3 region has 17 residues. V lost 6 bases and J 6 bases, leaving 24 bases between the germline ends. CDR3: CASRQGTHRGLGQPQHF. DNA of the CDR3: TGTGCCAGTAGGCAAGGTACCCACAGAGGGCTCGGTCAGCCCCAGCATTTT.

This clone was detected a few times. The gene calls are TRBV7-2 and TRBJ1-5, with TRBD1 as a possible D gene (6 bases). The germline V gene encodes CDR1 SGHTA and CDR2 FQGNSA. The V and J ends lost 1 base and 1 base respectively, with 11 bases between them. The CDR3 consists of 16 residues. The CDR3 region has the DNA TGTGCCAGCAGCTTAGAGTACAGGGAGAGCAATCAGCCCCAGCATTTT. This gives the protein CASSLEYRESNQPQHF.

The chain combines TRBV6-2 or TRBV6-3 with TRBJ2-7, with TRBD2 identical over 12 bases. Looked up from germline, CDR1 is MNHEY and CDR2 is SVGEGT. The trim removed 3 bases at V and 0 bases at J, leaving 9 bases unmatched. The CDR3 length is 18 residues. The DNA of the CDR3 is TGTGCCAGCAGTTATCGGGCTAGCGGGAGGGCCATCTCCTACGAGCAGTACTTC. This translates into CASSYRASGRAISYEQYF.

DNA for the CDR3: TGTGCCAGCAGCCAAGATCAGCGACAGCGCTCCTACGAGCAGTACTTC. Translated: CASSQDQRQRSYEQYF. V gene TRBV4-2 combines with J gene TRBJ2-7; weak D call: TRBD1 (5 bases). Trimming took 0 bases from V and 0 from J, leaving 12 bases between them. This CDR3 comprises 16 residues. The germline V gene encodes CDR1 LGHNA and CDR2 YNFKEQ.

The chain couples TRBV19 to TRBJ1-5; the D is unclear. Germline CDR1 LNHDA, CDR2 SQIVND (reference sequence). CDR3 length: 14 amino acids. The ends were cut back, 1 base at V and 4 bases at J, with 8 bases in the middle. CDR3 bases: TGTGCCAGTAGTATAGTGCCACTGAATCAGCCCCAGCATTTT. It codes for CASSIVPLNQPQHF.

This clone was detected only a few times. This chain joins TRBV3-1 (or the pseudogene TRBV3-2) and TRBJ2-2; no firm D call. Deletions cut 5 bases from V and 0 bases from J, with 16 bases between. Germline V CDR1 and CDR2: LGHDT, YNNKEL (reference sequence). The CDR3 totals 17 residues. The DNA of the CDR3 is TGTGCCAGCAGCTCTCGAGAGGATGTCGCGAACACCGGGGAGCTGTTTTTT. Its translation is CASSSREDVANTGELFF.

The rearrangement joins TRBV30 to TRBJ1-1; tentatively, D is TRBD1 (6 bases). In germline, CDR1 is GTSNPN, CDR2 SVGIG (reference sequence). This CDR3 is built from 14 residues. V lost 4 bases to trimming and J lost 1 base, with 13 bases between them. The CDR3 here is CAWTQGRANTEAFF. Written as DNA, the CDR3 is TGTGCCTGGACCCAGGGGAGGGCGAACACTGAAGCTTTCTTT.

The chain employs TRBV4-3 and TRBJ2-2; TRBD1 matches 7 bases. CDR1 and CDR2 (germline): LGHNA, YSLEER. CDR3 size: 17 residues. Trimming cost V 4 bases and J 5 bases; bases outside gene matches: 13. CDR3 sequence: CASSLPPPGQMTGELFF. The CDR3 DNA sequence: TGCGCCAGCAGCCTCCCCCCTCCGGGACAGATGACCGGGGAGCTGTTTTTT.

This chain uses TRBV11-2 with TRBJ1-6, with 9 bases lining up with TRBD1. The junction had 7 bases not matched to a gene; V was cut back by 3 bases and J by 10 bases. Germline assignment: CDR1 SGHAT and CDR2 FQNNGV. This CDR3 has 15 amino acids. The CDR3 sequence is CASSLTGTGYSPLHF. In DNA form, the CDR3 reads TGTGCCAGCAGCTTGACCGGGACAGGGTACTCACCCCTCCACTTT.

The gene calls are TRBV30 and TRBJ2-7, with 9 bases that match TRBD2. V shed 4 bases, J shed 5 bases, and the junction held 12 bases outside the gene matches. This CDR3 has 15 residues. From germline, CDR1 is GTSNPN and CDR2 SVGIG (reference sequence). The CDR3 region has the DNA TGTGCCTGGAAGGTCGCGGGAGGGCCATTCCACGAGCAGTACTTC. The encoded protein is CAWKVAGGPFHEQYF.

The rearrangement uses TRBV4-3 and TRBJ1-1, with a weak D call TRBD1 (5 bases). Trimming removed 0 bases at V and 5 bases at J, with 13 bases between. The CDR3 totals 15 residues. Germline CDR1 LGHNA, CDR2 YSLEER. The CDR3 here is CASSQDQGPRTEAFF. CDR3 DNA sequence: TGCGCCAGCAGCCAAGACCAGGGTCCAAGGACTGAAGCTTTCTTT.

This rearrangement joins TRBV27 to TRBJ1-2, with TRBD1 as a possible D gene (5 bases). This CDR3 is 15 amino acids long. V dropped 2 bases and J dropped 5 bases, with 15 bases sitting between them. Germline values: CDR1 MNHEY, CDR2 SMNVEV (reference sequence). CDR3 in amino acids: CASSLMSTGPYGYTF. The CDR3 DNA reads TGTGCCAGCAGTTTAATGAGTACAGGCCCTTATGGCTACACCTTC.

DNA of the CDR3: TGTGCCAGCAGCCGCGGACAGGGGAATCAGCCCCAGCATTTT. Translated: CASSRGQGNQPQHF. This chain joins TRBV5-6 and TRBJ1-5; 9 nucleotides agree with TRBD1. The V gene end was trimmed by 4 bases and the J gene end by 4 bases; junction bases not matched to a gene: 3. CDR1 and CDR2 from the germline V gene are SGHDT and YYEEEE. The CDR3 consists of 14 residues.

The rearrangement uses TRBV11-1 and TRBJ1-1; tentatively, D is TRBD1 (5 bases). Germline CDR1 and CDR2: SGHAT and FQDESV (reference sequence). Trimming took off 0 bases at V and 4 bases at J, with 9 bases between the two ends. This CDR3 is built from 14 residues. The CDR3 sequence is CASSLAGESTEAFF. The CDR3 DNA reads as TGTGCCAGCAGCTTAGCAGGGGAATCCACTGAAGCTTTCTTT.